This T cell receptor beta chain comes out of a study of cytomegalovirus exposure and HLA in healthy donors. Overall study context: HLA-typed donors contributed 65 million to 95 million unique TCRs, which were held in an early data release. Study-level points and caveats: Despite most TCR sequences being rare, some public TCRs occurred in many donors. Another analysis was done later, and it associated approximately 17,000 TCR beta sequences with HLA alleles at 0.05 false discovery rate.

The study ran its PCR with 60 Vbeta and 13 Jbeta primers. Generated by immunoSEQ multiplex PCR, the TCRdb table keeps only in-frame clones and is missing some. The profile shows 100,000 or so clones, less than 80% of them singletons. In regard to this clone: Its specificity is unknown.

The CDR3 totals 14 residues. Germline lookup yields CDR1 MNHNS and CDR2 SASEGT. V lost 6 bases to trimming and J lost 4 bases, with 15 bases between them. The sequence derives from a man in his forties in good health and CMV-seronegative. The rearrangement links TRBV6-1 to TRBJ1-2; possibly TRBD1 for D (6 bases). The sequencing sample was made of PBMCs. This CDR3 is CASSTGPLTYGYTF. CDR3 nucleotides: TGTGCCAGCAGCACAGGGCCTCTCACCTATGGCTACACCTTC.